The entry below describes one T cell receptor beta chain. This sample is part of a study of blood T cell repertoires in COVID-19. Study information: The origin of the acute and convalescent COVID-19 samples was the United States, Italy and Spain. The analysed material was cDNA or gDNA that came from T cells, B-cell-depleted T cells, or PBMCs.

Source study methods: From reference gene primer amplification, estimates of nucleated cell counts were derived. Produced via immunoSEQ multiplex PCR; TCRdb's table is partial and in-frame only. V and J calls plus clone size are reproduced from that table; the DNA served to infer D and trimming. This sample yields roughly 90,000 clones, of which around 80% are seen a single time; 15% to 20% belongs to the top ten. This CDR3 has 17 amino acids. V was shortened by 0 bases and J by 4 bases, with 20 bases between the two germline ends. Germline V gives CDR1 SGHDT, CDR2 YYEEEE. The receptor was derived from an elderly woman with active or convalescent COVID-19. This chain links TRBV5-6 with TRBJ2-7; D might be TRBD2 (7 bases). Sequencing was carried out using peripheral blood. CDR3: CASSLDPLGRGSYEQYF. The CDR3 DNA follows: TGTGCCAGCAGCTTGGACCCCCTGGGGAGGGGGAGTTACGAGCAGTACTTC.